Detailed here is one T cell receptor (beta chain). Its antigen is not known. This specimen belongs to a study of CD8+ T cells in alopecia areata. General study findings and limits: Tofacitinib did not eliminate many expanded lesional clones from scalp or blood. Greater clonality was observed in lesional scalp samples, especially alopecia totalis/universalis, versus normal scalp.

Noted treatment: oral pan-JAK inhibitor, 5-10 mg twice daily. Lesional scalp tissue (obtained by punch biopsy) and peripheral blood were collected from alopecia areata patients. Extraction and reverse transcription of RNA yielded cDNA as the sequencing template. Produced via immunoSEQ multiplex PCR; TCRdb's table is partial and in-frame only. The table has 150,000 to 200,000 clones, approximately 56% seen once. The V end was cut by 5 bases, the J end by 9 bases, with 17 bases between. The germline CDR1 and CDR2 sequences are SGHTA and FQGNSA. The CDR3 is 15 residues long. Sequences were derived from CD4+ T cells sorted from blood, sampled at week 4, from a patient treated with tofacitinib. The chain joins TRBV7-2 to TRBJ1-6, with D tentatively TRBD1 (6 bases). This clonotype was sampled from a human donor with alopecia areata. The CDR3 nucleotides are TGTGCCAGCAGCCAAGAGGGACAAGCCCGTTCACCCCTCCACTTT. Residues: CASSQEGQARSPLHF.